The source of this T cell receptor (beta chain) is a study of T cells in Graves' hyperthyroidism and ophthalmopathy. Germline CDR1 SGDLS, CDR2 YYNGEE. With 0 bases removed from V and 5 bases from J, the gap between germline ends came to 13 bases. The CDR3 spans 15 residues. TCR beta CDR3 region amplification was performed from RNA transcripts. The HTBI primer set was used in a first-round RT-PCR of the TCR CDR3. One entry per CDR3 protein results from TCRdb running MiXCR on the multiplex PCR reads. The repertoire includes approximately 590,000 distinct CDR3 sequences, 15% to 19% of them detected once, and under 8% sits in the top ten. Hyperthyroidism in the patients, aged 18 to 65, was newly diagnosed and under 2 months in duration. Patients with uncontrolled infections, other autoimmune diseases, pregnancy or lactation were excluded. Diagnoses were established using clinical symptoms, serum thyroxine and TRAb, thyroid ultrasound and orbital computed tomography. Isolation of PBMCs was performed on 8.5 to 10 ml fresh peripheral blood.

The specimen was blood. The sequence came from a woman aged 25 to 39 with Graves' hyperthyroidism. This chain joins TRBV9 and TRBJ2-3; D is undetermined. The CDR3: CASSVVAPGEDTQYF. DNA of the CDR3: TGTGCCAGCAGCGTAGTAGCTCCTGGGGAAGATACGCAGTATTTT.